The rows below give T cell receptor beta chains drawn from one sample of a study of T cells in Graves' hyperthyroidism and ophthalmopathy. A single record per CDR3 protein comes from TCRdb applying MiXCR to the multiplex PCR reads. The data contain around 300,000 distinct CDR3 sequences, approximately 15% of them singletons. Sequencing was done on a sample of blood. These TCRs come from a woman between 40 and 55 years old with Graves' ophthalmopathy. The CDR3 runs from the conserved cysteine through the conserved F or W.

V: TRBV24-1
length: 15
J: TRBJ2-3
CDR3: CATSDLGDSTDTQYF

V: TRBV6-1
length: 15
J: TRBJ1-2
CDR3: CASSQLVVQGGGYTF

V: TRBV28
length: 17
J: TRBJ2-7
CDR3: CASSSGSPGAGIYEQYF

V: TRBV5-1
length: 15
J: TRBJ2-3
CDR3: CASSSDDTSTDTQYF

V: TRBV15
length: 18
J: TRBJ2-1
CDR3: CATSSAQVETPTYDEQFF

V: TRBV2
length: 14
J: TRBJ1-2
CDR3: CASTRMITGSGYTF

V: TRBV11-3
length: 13
J: .
CDR3: CASSPYSSYEQFF

V: TRBV18
length: 16
J: TRBJ2-2
CDR3: CASSPKIPGNTGELFF

V: TRBV7-2
length: 15
J: TRBJ2-5
CDR3: CASSLIGHPQETQYF

V: TRBV10-1
length: 15
J: TRBJ1-2
CDR3: CASSERTGESGGYTF

V: TRBV7-2
length: 16
J: TRBJ1-1
CDR3: CASSLWAIGGPTEAFF

V: TRBV12-3/TRBV12-4
length: 15
J: TRBJ2-5
CDR3: CASSFSGGPGETQYF

V: TRBV3-1
length: 17
J: TRBJ2-1
CDR3: CASSPRWGSSSYNEQFF

V: TRBV20-1
length: 11
J: TRBJ2-1
CDR3: CSASSSVEQFF

V: TRBV9
length: 14
J: TRBJ2-7
CDR3: CASSAGSPPYEQYF

V: TRBV6-5
length: 17
J: TRBJ1-5
CDR3: CASSYPGQGSSNQPQHF

V: TRBV2
length: 15
J: TRBJ1-2
CDR3: CASSERRQGIRGYTF

V: TRBV7-2
length: 16
J: TRBJ2-2
CDR3: CASSSSGGANTGELFF

V: TRBV2
length: 13
J: TRBJ2-7
CDR3: CASSASGYYQQYF

V: TRBV9
length: 15
J: TRBJ1-2
CDR3: CASSGRGAINYGYTF

V: TRBV11-2
length: 14
J: TRBJ2-7
CDR3: CASSFQAGGGEQYF

V: TRBV5-1
length: 14
J: TRBJ2-3
CDR3: CASALEGNTDTQYF

V: TRBV7-9
length: 14
J: TRBJ2-7
CDR3: CASSLRDSYYEQYF

V: TRBV6-5
length: 13
J: TRBJ2-7
CDR3: CASSYSLEYEQYF

V: TRBV19
length: 15
J: TRBJ1-1
CDR3: CASSMSWGRRGEAFF

V: TRBV29-1
length: 15
J: TRBJ2-1
CDR3: CSVGLAGGWGNEQFF

V: TRBV2
length: 14
J: TRBJ2-1
CDR3: CASRRLAGGGEQFF

V: TRBV7-6
length: 15
J: TRBJ1-1
CDR3: CASSPGVGIGTEAFF

V: TRBV29-1
length: 11
J: TRBJ2-3
CDR3: CSVAYTDTQYF

V: TRBV19
length: 12
J: TRBJ2-7
CDR3: CASSGASDEQYF

V: TRBV2
length: 18
J: TRBJ2-7
CDR3: CASSEALQGSSNPYEQYF

V: TRBV6-1
length: 18
J: TRBJ2-1
CDR3: CASSERGTAVIPYNEQFF

V: TRBV9
length: 15
J: TRBJ2-1
CDR3: CASSVDGRAYNEQFF

V: TRBV11-2
length: 14
J: TRBJ1-2
CDR3: CASSSATSNYGYTF

V: TRBV6-1
length: 15
J: TRBJ2-3
CDR3: CASSHSGGATDTQYF

V: TRBV4-2
length: 15
J: TRBJ2-7
CDR3: CASSQPGQGPYEQYF

V: TRBV15
length: 20
J: TRBJ2-6
CDR3: CATSRDIGTTGLSGANVLTF

V: TRBV6-1
length: 13
J: TRBJ2-5
CDR3: CASSATSSGAQYF

V: TRBV7-2
length: 13
J: TRBJ1-4
CDR3: CASSLRQGEKLFF

V: TRBV7-9
length: 19
J: TRBJ2-3
CDR3: CASSPSPAGGPIRTDTQYF

V: TRBV28
length: 14
J: TRBJ2-7
CDR3: CATNRDRVGNEQYF